This TCR beta chain emerged from a study of T cell repertoires in cytomegalovirus infection. Across the study: Both CMV infection and a matching HLA type were indicated by public TCR beta signatures.

The sample holds a few counts of this clonotype. The target antigen is unknown. MiXCR, applied by TCRdb to the reads, yields one record per CDR3 protein. The table records some 350,000 distinct CDR3 sequences, 15% to 20% of them present only once. Study-level points and caveats: The ex vivo response was dominated by HLA-C-restricted CMV-specific TCR beta clonotypes.

This CDR3 is 14 amino acids long. Germline CDR1 reads MNHEY; CDR2 reads SVGAGI. The V gene lost 2 bases and the J gene lost 6 bases, with 13 bases spanning the gap. What was sequenced was PBMCs. This chain uses TRBV6-5 with TRBJ1-2, with D unclear. This receptor was taken from a human donor in good health (CMV status not recorded). Some clones in this sample may be carry-over from other donors' samples. In DNA form, the CDR3 reads TGTGCCAGCAGTTACGCTCTGGGATCAAATGGCTACACCTTC. It yields the protein CASSYALGSNGYTF.